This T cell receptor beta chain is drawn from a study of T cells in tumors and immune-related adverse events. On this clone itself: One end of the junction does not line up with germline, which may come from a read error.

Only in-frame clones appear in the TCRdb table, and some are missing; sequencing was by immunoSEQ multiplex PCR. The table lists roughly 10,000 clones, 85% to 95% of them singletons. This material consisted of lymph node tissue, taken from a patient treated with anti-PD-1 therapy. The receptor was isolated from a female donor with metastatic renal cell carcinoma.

DNA of the CDR3: TGTGCCAGCAGTTTTCGGGGGGGGCCTTACGAGAAGTACTTC. Translation gives CASSFRGGPYEKYF. The chain carries TRBV27 and TRBJ2-7; TRBD2 matches 8 bases. The CDR3 covers 14 residues. The V gene's germline CDR1 is MNHEY and CDR2 SMNVEV (reference sequence).